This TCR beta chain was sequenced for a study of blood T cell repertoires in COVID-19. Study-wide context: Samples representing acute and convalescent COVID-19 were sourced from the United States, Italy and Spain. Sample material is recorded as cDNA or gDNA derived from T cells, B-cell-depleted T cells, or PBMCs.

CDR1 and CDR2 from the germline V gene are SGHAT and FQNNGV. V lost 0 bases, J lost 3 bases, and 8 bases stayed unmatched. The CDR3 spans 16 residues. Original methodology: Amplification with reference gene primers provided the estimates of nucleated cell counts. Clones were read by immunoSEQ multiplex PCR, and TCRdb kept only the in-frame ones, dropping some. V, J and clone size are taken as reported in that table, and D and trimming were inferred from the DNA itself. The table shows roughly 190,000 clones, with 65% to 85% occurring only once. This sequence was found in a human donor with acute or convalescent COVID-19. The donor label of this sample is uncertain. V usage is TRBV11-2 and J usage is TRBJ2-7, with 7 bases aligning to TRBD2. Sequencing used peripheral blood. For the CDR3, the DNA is TGTGCCAGCAGCTTAGAACGGGACTATTATAGCTACGAGCAGTACTTC. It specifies CASSLERDYYSYEQYF.